This T cell receptor beta chain was identified in a study of cytomegalovirus exposure and HLA in healthy donors. This CDR3 contains 13 residues. V lost 3 bases and J 8 bases, leaving 13 bases between the germline ends. Germline-derived CDR1 and CDR2 are MNHNS and SASEGT. TCRdb's table, derived via immunoSEQ multiplex PCR, lists solely in-frame clones and lacks some. The sample shows about 60,000 clones, 90% to 96% of them seen only once. The chain combines TRBV6-1 with TRBJ1-2; a possible D gene is TRBD1 (5 bases). The sample consisted of PBMCs. This TCR was recovered from a woman aged 18-30 years in good health and CMV-seronegative. The CDR3 DNA reads TGTGCCAGCAGTGATTACCCCAGGGCGGGCTACACCTTC. Translated: CASSDYPRAGYTF.